A selection of T cell receptor beta chains follows, all from one sample in a study of T cell clones after liver transplantation. Some clones are missing from TCRdb's copy, which holds only in-frame ones; the method was immunoSEQ multiplex PCR. This sample has some 120,000 clones, with approximately 90% found just once. Material: CD4+ T cells from blood, obtained 12 months after liver transplant. These receptors all stem from a human patient who received a liver transplant. Certain T cells may be donor cells from the graft. The conserved cysteine and the conserved F or W are not part of the CDR3 here. Each record gives: V gene, CDR3 protein.

>TRBV7-9
ASSINNQPQH
>TRBV5-1
ASSTRTNYEQY
>TRBV7-3
ASSAQTGAGANVLT
>TRBV5-1
ASSWGLAGGSYNEQF
>TRBV13
ASSPGDQSYEQY
>TRBV9
ASSIRGHEQF
>TRBV6-1
ASTSGRANGIQY
>TRBV6-6
ASRRLAVYNEQF
>TRBV25-1
ASSGLAGGADTQY
>TRBV5-1
ASSLTGTGNPVDTEAF
>TRBV4-1
ASSQGQPAGGEQY
>TRBV2
ASSIGQGNTEAF
>TRBV28
ASHDLGEKLF
>TRBV6-5
ASTPRGVRNIQY
>TRBV18
ASSPPMNTEAF
>TRBV12-5
ASGQEDRGYGYT
>TRBV29-1
SVEVKWSEQY
>TRBV5-1
ASSPRGGANVLT
>TRBV7-3
ASSLTPYPGQGLNEQF
>TRBV15
ATSRIGAREDEQY
>TRBV30
AWSLPTGTNQPQH
>TRBV19
ASSRGTGKQTQY
>TRBV2
ASRAINQPQH
>TRBV10-3
AISETGIWADTQY
>TRBV5-1
ASSLTGGGNQPQH
>TRBV5-5
ASAGVGGPGNTIY
>TRBV28
ASSSTTENTEAF
>TRBV5-5
ASSWGTATNEKLF
>TRBV28
ASSLRGDPRDTQY